This TCR beta chain emerged from a study of blood T cell repertoires in COVID-19 (dated by TCRdb to 2018 to 2021). About the study as a whole: Samples covering the acute and convalescent phases of COVID-19 were provided by collaborators in the United States, Italy and Spain. The prospective study material was composed of cDNA or gDNA derived from T cells, B-cell-depleted T cells, or PBMCs. Deeply sampled blood TCRbeta repertoires from subjects exposed to, actively infected with, or recovered from COVID-19 were included in the dataset. The repertoires were released in a freely available public database intended as a resource for research on the immune response to SARS-CoV-2. The samples were drawn from two sources: the first 160 participants of the ongoing ImmuneRACE study, and approximately 1,300 subjects contributed by 6 global collaborators. Sample metadata almost always included a de-identified subject ID, COVID-19 status, age in years and sex. Where available, HLA class I and class II types were taken from metadata supplied by the sample provider and were not determined by assay-based typing.

TCRbeta CDR3 regions were amplified from genomic DNA by means of the immunoSEQ Assay, a bias-controlled multiplex PCR. Concerning the study's data processing: The number of nucleated cells in each sample was estimated by amplification of reference gene primers within the assay. To quantify the absolute abundance of each unique TCRbeta CDR3 rearrangement, sequence reads were collapsed and filtered. Productive Simpson clonality was computed per sample as the square root of Simpson's diversity index over productive rearrangements. TCRdb limited this immuneACCESS table to in-frame rearrangements with V and J called. A share of clones is missing; checked studies link under half to unresolved V genes, and the rest is unexplained. The D gene and trimming were derived from the DNA, and the V and J assignments and clone size from that table. The sample yields 160,000 or so clones; 81% were counted once. The top ten clonotypes cover 11% of the sample.

Collaborating institutions collected whole blood in K2EDTA tubes following their own protocols. For TCRbeta analysis, collaborator samples were shipped as frozen whole blood, as isolated PBMCs, or as DNA extracted from either sample type. Paper-wide results and their limitations: The quantity of clinical and demographic metadata differed by source and by participant and was supplied without curation.

As concerns this clone: The antigen this receptor binds is unknown. No much larger clone exists at a distance of one base, and base qualities are not known.

Trimming removed 5 bases from V and 6 bases from J; the gene matches leave 14 bases unexplained. Sequences SGHAT (CDR1) and FQNNGV (CDR2) are obtained from the germline V gene. CDR3 length: 18 amino acids, cysteine to phenylalanine. Only the CDR3 region is kept as DNA, spanning 54 bases read in frame from base 1. What was sequenced was peripheral blood. This TCR was sampled from a man in his 60s with active or convalescent COVID-19. The chain links TRBV11-2 with TRBJ2-2, and 11 junctional nucleotides match TRBD2. The CDR3 protein is CASSRRPPTSGSAGELFF. Read as DNA, the sequence is TGTGCCAGCAGCCGCCGTCCACCAACTAGCGGGAGCGCCGGGGAGCTGTTTTTT. With all but the CDR3 taken from the reference TRBV11-2 and TRBJ2-2 genes, the full variable domain is: EAGVAQSPRYKIIEKRQSVAFWCNPISGHATLYWYQQILGQGPKLLIQFQNNGVVDDSQLPKDRFSAERLKGVDSTLKIQPAKLEDSAVYLCASSRRPPTSGSAGELFFGEGSRLTVL.